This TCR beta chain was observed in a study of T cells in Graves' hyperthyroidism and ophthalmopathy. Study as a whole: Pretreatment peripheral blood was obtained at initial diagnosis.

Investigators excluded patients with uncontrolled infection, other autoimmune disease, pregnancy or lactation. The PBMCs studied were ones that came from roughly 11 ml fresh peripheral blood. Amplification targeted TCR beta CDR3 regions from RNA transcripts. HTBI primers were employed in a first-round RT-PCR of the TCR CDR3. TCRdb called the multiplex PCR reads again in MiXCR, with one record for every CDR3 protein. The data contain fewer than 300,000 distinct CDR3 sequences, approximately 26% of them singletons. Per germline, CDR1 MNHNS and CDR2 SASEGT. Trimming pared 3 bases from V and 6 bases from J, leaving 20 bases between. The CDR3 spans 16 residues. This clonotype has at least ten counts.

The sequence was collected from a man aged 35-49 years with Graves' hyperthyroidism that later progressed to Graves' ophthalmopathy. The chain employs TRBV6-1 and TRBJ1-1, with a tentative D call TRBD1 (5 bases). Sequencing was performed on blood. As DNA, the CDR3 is TGTGCCAGCAGTGATGGGGGTAAATGGTTTGGGGCTGAAGCTTTCTTT. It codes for CASSDGGKWFGAEAFF.